The rows below give T cell receptor beta chains drawn from one sample of a study of identifying expanded T cells in peripheral blood. Measured with immunoSEQ multiplex PCR; TCRdb has only the in-frame clones, and not every one. The sample has about 94,000 clones; approximately 91% are singletons. Sequenced sample: blood. These receptors all stem from a person aged 18 to 75 in good health. The CDR3 runs from the conserved cysteine through the conserved F or W. D genes are given only for firm matches. Rows may omit the clone size; those that give it use once, few, many or a size class.

j_call v_call d_call clone_size cdr3_aa cdr3_nt
TRBJ2-2 TRBV7-9 . . CASSLSSGFGGELFF TGTGCCAGCAGCTTATCATCCGGGTTTGGCGGGGAGCTGTTTTTT
TRBJ2-7 TRBV18 . . CASSRGADEQYF TGTGCCAGCTCACGGGGTGCCGACGAGCAGTACTTC
TRBJ2-3 TRBV7-2 . . CASSPSPGVDTQYF TGTGCCAGCAGCCCCAGTCCGGGGGTAGATACGCAGTATTTT
TRBJ2-7 TRBV10-2 TRBD1 . CASSETGGFFVYEQYF TGCGCCAGCAGTGAGACAGGGGGCTTCTTTGTCTACGAGCAGTACTTC
TRBJ1-4 TRBV18 . . CASSIEGEKLFF TGTGCCAGCTCAATAGAAGGGGAAAAACTGTTTTTT
TRBJ1-1 TRBV19 . . CASSITRARVNTEAFF TGTGCCAGTAGTATTACGAGGGCTCGCGTGAACACTGAAGCTTTCTTT
TRBJ1-5 TRBV7-9 . . CASNSDVQPQHF TGTGCCAGCAACTCGGACGTTCAGCCCCAGCATTTT
TRBJ2-7 TRBV5-1 . once CASSLVGAPEQYF TGCGCCAGCAGCTTGGTTGGGGCCCCGGAGCAGTACTTC
TRBJ2-6 TRBV19 TRBD1 . CASSYRGIVVAGANVLTF TGTGCCAGTTCCTACAGGGGGATAGTGGTAGCTGGGGCCAACGTCCTGACTTTC
TRBJ1-3 TRBV9 . . CASSVLPSGNTIYF TGTGCCAGCAGCGTACTCCCCTCTGGAAACACCATATATTTT